This TCR beta chain was captured in a study of chemoradiotherapy in HPV16-positive cancers. Samples were taken several times over chemoradiotherapy. V trimming: 1 base; J trimming: 1 base; junction bases outside the gene matches: 8. Germline CDR1 is SGHTA and CDR2 is FQGTGA. This CDR3 contains 18 residues. TCRdb's copy holds only in-frame clones and misses some; the assay was immunoSEQ multiplex PCR. The sample shows around 20,000 clones, just under 75% of them seen only once. The clonotype was recovered from a human donor with HPV-associated anogenital cancer. The sample was acquired from a patient who underwent chemoradiotherapy. V is TRBV7-3 and J is TRBJ2-1; 9 bases are a match to TRBD2. The CDR3 region is CASSLMPSGVTSYNEQFF. CDR3 bases: TGTGCCAGCAGCTTAATGCCTAGCGGGGTAACTTCCTACAATGAGCAGTTCTTC.